The 8 T cell receptor beta chains below come from one sample, sequenced in a study of shared clonotypes between healthy human individuals. TCRdb's copy holds only in-frame clones and misses some; the assay was immunoSEQ multiplex PCR. The sample includes 400,000 to 500,000 clones, around three quarters of them seen just once. The specimen was PBMCs. All receptors derive from a woman between 35 and 50 years old in good health. Some clones in this sample may be carry-over from other donors' samples.

V is TRBV6-6 and J is TRBJ2-2, with no clear D. Germline V CDR1 and CDR2: MNHNY, SVGAGI (reference sequence). The V and J ends lost 6 bases and 1 base respectively, with 6 bases between them. The CDR3 runs to 13 residues. The chain's CDR3 is CASSRVNTGELFF. The CDR3 DNA reads TGTGCCAGCAGCCGAGTGAACACCGGGGAGCTGTTTTTT.

The V and J genes are TRBV9 and TRBJ2-1; perhaps TRBD2 as D (6 bases). This CDR3 comprises 16 residues. Trimming shortened V by 5 bases and J by 1 base, and 16 bases separated the two germline ends. Germline CDR1 is SGDLS and CDR2 is YYNGEE. CDR3 residues: CASSGPSSGSYNEQFF. CDR3 bases: TGTGCCAGCAGTGGCCCCAGTAGCGGATCCTACAATGAGCAGTTCTTC. Full variable domain (remainder filled in from reference TRBV9 and TRBJ2-1): DSGVTQTPKHLITATGQRVTLRCSPRSGDLSVYWYQQSLDQGLQFLIQYYNGEERAKGNILERFSAQQFPDLHSELNLSSLELGDSALYFCASSGPSSGSYNEQFFGPGTRLTVL.

The chain recombines TRBV11-2 with TRBJ1-1; D is unresolved. Per germline, CDR1 SGHAT and CDR2 FQNNGV. Trimming pared 1 base from V and 11 bases from J, leaving 17 bases between. The CDR3 runs to 14 residues. In nucleotides, the CDR3 is TGTGCCAGCAGCTTAGTCGCCGCCCCGTCATGGGCTTTCTTT. Protein: CASSLVAAPSWAFF.

V gene TRBV28 combines with J gene TRBJ2-7; TRBD1 is a possible D gene (5 bases). This CDR3 spans 16 amino acids. The ends were cut back, 2 bases at V and 3 bases at J, with 17 bases in the middle. Germline V gene lookup returns CDR1 MDHEN and CDR2 SYDVKM. CDR3 DNA: TGTGCCAGCAGTTTAACGACAGACAGCACCAACTACGAGCAGTACTTC. Translated: CASSLTTDSTNYEQYF. Filled out from reference TRBV28 and TRBJ2-7, the complete variable domain reads DVKVTQSSRYLVKRTGEKVFLECVQDMDHENMFWYRQDPGLGLRLIYFSYDVKMKEKGDIPEGYSVSREKKERFSLILESASTNQTSMYLCASSLTTDSTNYEQYFGPGTRLTVT.

Regarding this clone: Other DNA sequences in this sample translate to the same CDR3. The chain has TRBV30 and TRBJ1-5; D gene unclear. Germline CDR1 is GTSNPN and CDR2 is SVGIG (reference sequence). CDR3 length: 13 amino acids. The ends were cut back, 2 bases at V and 4 bases at J, with 9 bases in the middle. The CDR3 DNA follows: TGTGCCTGGAGTAGAGGTCCTAATCAGCCCCAGCATTTT. This gives the protein CAWSRGPNQPQHF.

The CDR3 bases are TGTGCCAGCAGCTGGACTAGCGGGAGTATCTACGAGCAGTACTTC. Its protein product is CASSWTSGSIYEQYF. The chain links TRBV7-2 to TRBJ2-7; 13 bases align to TRBD2. There are 15 residues in the CDR3. Trimming cost V 4 bases and J 3 bases; bases outside gene matches: 3. Germline CDR1 reads SGHTA; CDR2 reads FQGNSA.

The rearrangement uses TRBV6-5 and TRBJ2-2; no clear D. V lost 8 bases, J lost 5 bases, and 6 bases lay in between. The V gene's germline CDR1 is MNHEY and CDR2 SVGAGI. CDR3 size: 11 residues. CDR3 amino acids: CASRRTGELFF. CDR3 bases: TGTGCCAGCCGAAGGACCGGGGAGCTGTTTTTT.

In its sample, this clone was seen a few times. V usage is TRBV5-4 and J usage is TRBJ2-5; D not resolved. Germline values: CDR1 SGHNT, CDR2 YYREEE (reference sequence). V was shortened by 2 bases and J by 2 bases, with 10 bases between the two germline ends. The CDR3 is 14 amino acids. The CDR3 nucleotides read TGTGCCAGCAGCTTAAGGAGCGATCAAGAGACCCAGTACTTC. It is translated as CASSLRSDQETQYF.